What follows are 15 T cell receptor beta chains derived from one specimen sequenced in a study of CD4 T cells in relation to SARS-CoV-2 and coronaviruses. These receptors' antigens are unknown. Before the COVID-19 pandemic, during about 2011-2019, CD4+ T cells were taken from unexposed donors. CD4+ T cells were isolated from the cells after around 11 days of culture. The assay was immunoSEQ multiplex PCR, and TCRdb's table has in-frame clones only and misses some. The sample holds 21,000 or so clones; more than 60% are singletons and the top ten take around an eighth. The specimen sequenced was CD4+ T cells from PBMCs, cultured in vitro. The receptors come from a human donor in good health.

This clone was recorded a few times. This chain connects TRBV7-8 to TRBJ1-3; D perhaps matches TRBD1 (5 bases). The CDR3 consists of 17 residues. Per the germline V gene, CDR1 is SGHVS and CDR2 is FQNEAQ. With 0 bases removed from V and 0 bases from J, the gap between germline ends came to 12 bases. The CDR3 region has the DNA TGTGCCAGCAGCTTAGCGGCGGGACGGCTCTCTGGAAACACCATATATTTT. The encoded protein is CASSLAAGRLSGNTIYF.

The genes are TRBV5-1 and TRBJ2-3; D is undetermined. Per germline, CDR1 SGHRS and CDR2 YFSETQ. This CDR3 has 14 amino acids. Between the trimmed V and J ends, which lost 0 bases and 1 base, there was a span of 6 bases. This chain's CDR3 is CASSLGKGTDTQYF. The CDR3 DNA is TGCGCCAGCAGCTTGGGGAAGGGCACAGATACGCAGTATTTT.

The rearrangement joins TRBV5-1 to TRBJ1-2; possible D gene TRBD1, 6 bases. The germline CDR1 and CDR2 sequences are SGHRS and YFSETQ. V lost 4 bases and J lost 0, with 16 bases in between. CDR3 size: 16 residues. The CDR3 protein is CASSPGHDGSNYGYTF. The DNA for the CDR3 is TGCGCCAGCAGCCCGGGACACGATGGGTCTAACTATGGCTACACCTTC. Full variable domain (missing parts from reference TRBV5-1 and TRBJ1-2): KAGVTQTPRYLIKTRGQQVTLSCSPISGHRSVSWYQQTPGQGLQFLFEYFSETQRNKGNFPGRFSGRQFSNSRSEMNVSTLELGDSALYLCASSPGHDGSNYGYTFGSGTRLTVV.

This chain connects TRBV30 to TRBJ2-4, with TRBD2 identical over 11 bases. With 0 bases clipped from V and 0 bases from J, the junction kept 4 bases outside the gene matches. CDR1 and CDR2 from the germline V gene are GTSNPN and SVGIG (reference sequence). The CDR3 spans 17 residues. CDR3 loop: CAWSVLAGVVAKNIQYF. In DNA, the CDR3 is TGTGCCTGGAGTGTACTAGCGGGAGTGGTAGCCAAAAACATTCAGTACTTC. The whole variable domain, filled in from reference TRBV30 and TRBJ2-4, reads SQTIHQWPATLVQPVGSPLSLECTVEGTSNPNLYWYRQAAGRGLQLLFYSVGIGQISSEVPQNLSASRPQDRQFILSSKKLLLSDSGFYLCAWSVLAGVVAKNIQYFGAGTRLSVL.

The chain recombines TRBV29-1 with TRBJ1-1; D call uncertain. V was pared by 6 bases and J by 6 bases, with 20 bases between. CDR1 and CDR2 from the germline V gene are SQVTM and ANQGSEA. CDR3 length: 14 amino acids. CDR3 sequence: CSVKNRISIAEAFF. The CDR3 DNA reads as TGCAGCGTAAAGAACAGAATTTCCATCGCTGAAGCTTTCTTT.

The chain is built from TRBV3-1 (or the pseudogene TRBV3-2) and TRBJ2-3; a weak D match, TRBD2 (6 bases). The CDR3 is 18 amino acids. The V and J ends lost 2 bases and 2 bases respectively, with 20 bases between them. Germline V CDR1 and CDR2: LGHDT, YNNKEL (reference sequence). CDR3 coding DNA: TGTGCCAGCAGCCAATCCGACCCGTGGCGGGGCCTCACAGATACGCAGTATTTT. This encodes CASSQSDPWRGLTDTQYF.

V is TRBV7-9 and J is TRBJ2-4; D may be TRBD1 (6 bases). This CDR3 comprises 18 residues. Germline-derived CDR1 and CDR2 are SEHNR and FQNEAQ (reference sequence). Trimming cost V 5 bases and J 0 bases, with 20 bases left between them. The CDR3 DNA follows: TGTGCCAGCAGCGTCCACGGCCAGGGGCCTTTAGCCAAAAACATTCAGTACTTC. It is translated as CASSVHGQGPLAKNIQYF.

There are a few counts of this clone. The gene calls are TRBV19 and TRBJ2-7; no clear D. The germline CDR1 and CDR2 sequences are LNHDA and SQIVND (reference sequence). Deletions cut 3 bases from V and 0 bases from J, with 6 bases between. This CDR3 is 13 amino acids long. CDR3 protein: CASSMAASYEQYF. The CDR3, as DNA: TGTGCCAGTAGTATGGCCGCCTCCTACGAGCAGTACTTC.

V is TRBV9 and J is TRBJ2-2; D ambiguous. This CDR3 is 12 amino acids long. The germline V gene has CDR1 SGDLS and CDR2 YYNGEE. V shed 4 bases and J shed 3 bases, with 4 bases lying between them. The chain's CDR3 is CASSPHTGELFF. The CDR3, as DNA: TGTGCCAGCAGCCCCCACACCGGGGAGCTGTTTTTT. Complete variable domain (other parts from reference TRBV9 and TRBJ2-2): DSGVTQTPKHLITATGQRVTLRCSPRSGDLSVYWYQQSLDQGLQFLIQYYNGEERAKGNILERFSAQQFPDLHSELNLSSLELGDSALYFCASSPHTGELFFGEGSRLTVL.

The chain joins TRBV13 to TRBJ2-7; D not certain. V was trimmed by 3 bases and J by 0 bases, leaving 6 bases between them. The CDR3 loop spans 13 amino acids. The germline V gene encodes CDR1 PRHDT and CDR2 FYEKMQ (reference sequence). The chain's CDR3 is CASSFTDSYEQYF. The CDR3 DNA follows: TGTGCCAGCAGCTTCACGGACTCCTACGAGCAGTACTTC.

The chain carries TRBV12-5 and TRBJ1-4; D is perhaps TRBD1 (6 bases). The CDR3 spans 15 residues. The germline V and J ends were trimmed by 5 bases and 5 bases, with 15 bases remaining between them. Germline V lookup: CDR1 LGHNT, CDR2 FRNRAP. The CDR3 loop is CASGVNQGRNEKLFF. As DNA, the CDR3 is TGTGCTAGTGGTGTAAACCAGGGGCGGAATGAAAAACTGTTTTTT.

The CDR3 DNA reads as TGTGCCAGCAGTTACCGAGACAGTCGGTATAATTCACCCCTCCACTTT. Protein sequence: CASSYRDSRYNSPLHF. This chain links TRBV6-5 with TRBJ1-6; possibly TRBD1 for D (5 bases). The V end lost 2 bases, the J end lost 4 bases, and 12 bases lay between the germline ends. Germline CDR1 MNHEY, CDR2 SVGAGI. This CDR3 has 16 amino acids.

Only one count was recorded for this clone. The chain links TRBV6-5 to TRBJ1-4; D remains unclear. The V gene's germline CDR1 is MNHEY and CDR2 SVGAGI. Trimming shortened V by 7 bases and J by 5 bases, and 14 bases separated the two germline ends. This CDR3 region has 14 residues. In DNA, the CDR3 is TGTGCCAGCATCGGGAGGCCGATAAATGAAAAACTGTTTTTT. It encodes CASIGRPINEKLFF.

V and J are TRBV28 and TRBJ1-4; 7 bases map to TRBD1. The V segment lost 10 bases and the J segment 2 bases; nucleotides outside the gene matches: 7. There are 14 residues in the CDR3. Germline V gene sequence: CDR1 MDHEN, CDR2 SYDVKM. CDR3 sequence (DNA): TGTGCCACCTCGTCGGGACAGACTAATGAAAAACTGTTTTTT. The encoded protein is CATSSGQTNEKLFF.

The chain joins TRBV27 to TRBJ2-3; D not certain. The CDR3 is 14 residues long. V was trimmed by 6 bases and J by 2 bases, leaving 12 bases between them. Germline values: CDR1 MNHEY, CDR2 SMNVEV (reference sequence). The DNA of the CDR3 is TGTGCCAGCAGCACACATACCCCCACAGATACGCAGTATTTT. Amino acid sequence: CASSTHTPTDTQYF.